Listed below are T cell receptor beta chains from one sample, sequenced in a study of cytomegalovirus exposure and HLA in healthy donors. Repertoires were generated with immunoSEQ multiplex PCR, while TCRdb's copy carries only in-frame clones and drops some. The table has some 140,000 clones, around 87% seen once. Material: PBMCs. The receptors shown here come from a woman aged 25 to 39 in good health and CMV-seronegative. CDR3s include the opening cysteine and the closing phenylalanine or tryptophan. Fields, in order: V gene, clone size, D gene, J gene, CDR3 protein, CDR3 DNA. A D gene is named only where the DNA matches it firmly. Only some rows state a clone size, as once, few, many or a class for expanded clones.

TRBV28	.	.	TRBJ1-3	CASTLGGVLNSGNTIYF	TGTGCCAGCACTCTAGGGGGGGTCTTGAACTCTGGAAACACCATATATTTT
TRBV5-4	.	TRBD2	TRBJ2-3	CASSPTSGGANTQYF	TGTGCCAGCAGCCCGACTAGCGGGGGGGCAAATACGCAGTATTTT
TRBV4-1	.	TRBD2	TRBJ2-7	CASSQVLAGSYEQYF	TGCGCCAGCAGCCAAGTCCTAGCGGGCTCCTACGAGCAGTACTTC
TRBV9	.	.	TRBJ2-3	CASSVGSGSTDTQYF	TGTGCCAGCAGCGTAGGCAGCGGAAGCACAGATACGCAGTATTTT
TRBV4-1	once	TRBD2	TRBJ2-5	CASSQVPGGRETQYF	TGCGCCAGCAGCCAAGTTCCTGGCGGGAGAGAGACCCAGTACTTC
TRBV14	.	TRBD2	TRBJ2-1	CASSPTYGLAGGSFF	TGTGCCAGCAGCCCTACCTACGGACTAGCGGGAGGCTCGTTCTTC
TRBV2	.	TRBD1	TRBJ1-2	CASSDAGGEDGYTF	TGTGCCAGCAGTGACGCAGGGGGCGAAGATGGCTACACCTTC
TRBV5-1	.	TRBD1	TRBJ2-1	CASSFHRGNEQFF	TGCGCCAGCAGCTTCCACAGGGGCAATGAGCAGTTCTTC
TRBV10-3	once	TRBD2	TRBJ2-3	CAISGGLAGADTQYF	TGTGCCATCAGTGGGGGACTAGCGGGGGCAGATACGCAGTATTTT
TRBV19	.	.	TRBJ1-1	CASSTGLGLNTEAFF	TGTGCCAGTAGTACGGGACTCGGCCTCAACACTGAAGCTTTCTTT
TRBV5-5	.	.	TRBJ1-1	CASRQPLQLGTEAFF	TGTGCCAGCAGACAGCCTCTGCAACTTGGGACTGAAGCTTTCTTT
TRBV28	.	TRBD2	TRBJ2-3	CASSRGTSGGRTDTQYF	TGTGCCAGCAGCCGTGGGACTAGCGGGGGGAGGACAGATACGCAGTATTTT
TRBV7-3	.	TRBD2	TRBJ2-1	CASSSLLAGVYNEQFF	TGTGCCAGCAGCTCACTACTAGCGGGAGTCTACAATGAGCAGTTCTTC
TRBV7-2	.	.	TRBJ2-7	CASSLQGRKDEQYF	TGTGCCAGCAGCTTACAAGGGAGGAAGGACGAGCAGTACTTC
TRBV7-8	.	TRBD1	TRBJ2-1	CASSLVQGAGSYNEQFF	TGTGCCAGCAGCTTAGTTCAGGGGGCAGGCTCCTACAATGAGCAGTTCTTC
TRBV18	.	TRBD2	TRBJ2-2	CASYNPPGLAGGNTGELFF	TGTGCCAGCTACAACCCGCCGGGACTAGCGGGAGGGAACACCGGGGAGCTGTTTTTT
TRBV6-6	.	TRBD2	TRBJ2-7	CASSLGTSGVPYEQYF	TGTGCCAGCAGTCTCGGGACTAGCGGGGTACCCTACGAGCAGTACTTC
TRBV19	.	.	TRBJ1-5	CASRVYVRNSNQPQHF	TGTGCCAGTAGGGTATACGTGAGGAATAGCAATCAGCCCCAGCATTTT
TRBV15	.	TRBD1	TRBJ1-1	CATSLDRGWGEAFF	TGTGCCACCAGTCTAGACAGGGGCTGGGGCGAAGCTTTCTTT
TRBV7-2	.	TRBD1	TRBJ1-2	CASSLEASGGVGGYTF	TGTGCCAGCAGCTTAGAGGCGTCAGGGGGAGTTGGGGGCTACACCTTC
TRBV4-2	.	TRBD2	TRBJ2-5	CASSQGSLAGQETQYF	TGTGCCAGCAGCCAAGGGAGTCTAGCGGGCCAAGAGACCCAGTACTTC
TRBV5-1	.	TRBD2	TRBJ2-1	CASSLSGGYNEQFF	TGCGCCAGCAGCCTTAGCGGGGGATATAATGAGCAGTTCTTC
TRBV6-6	.	TRBD2	TRBJ2-5	CASSYWTSGEETQYF	TGTGCCAGCAGTTACTGGACTAGCGGGGAAGAGACCCAGTACTTC